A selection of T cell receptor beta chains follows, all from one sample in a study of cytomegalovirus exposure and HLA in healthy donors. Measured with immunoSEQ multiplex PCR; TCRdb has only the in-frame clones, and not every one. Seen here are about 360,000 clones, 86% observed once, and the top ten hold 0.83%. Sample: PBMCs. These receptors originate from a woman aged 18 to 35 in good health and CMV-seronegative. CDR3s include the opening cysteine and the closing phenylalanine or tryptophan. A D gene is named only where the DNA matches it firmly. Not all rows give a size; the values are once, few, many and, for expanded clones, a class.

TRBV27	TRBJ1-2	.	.	TGTGCCAGCAGTTTCTCCGTAGGCGGAGCTTATGGCTACACCTTC	CASSFSVGGAYGYTF
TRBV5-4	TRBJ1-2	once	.	TGTGCCAGCAGCTTGGGGGGGCGCGATGGCTACACCTTC	CASSLGGRDGYTF
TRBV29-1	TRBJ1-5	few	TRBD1	TGCAGCGTGGTCGGGACAGATCCCAATCAGCCCCAGCATTTT	CSVVGTDPNQPQHF
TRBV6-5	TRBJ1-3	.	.	TGTGCCAGCAGGGCGACAGACGCTGGAAACACCATATATTTT	CASRATDAGNTIYF
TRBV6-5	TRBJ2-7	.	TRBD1	TGTGCCAGCAGTCTCGGACAGGGATATCCCTACGAGCAGTACTTC	CASSLGQGYPYEQYF
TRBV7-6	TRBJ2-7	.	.	TGTGCCAGCAGCTTAGAATGGGGCAGCCTCTCCTACGAGCAGTACTTC	CASSLEWGSLSYEQYF
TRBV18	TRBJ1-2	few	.	TGTGCCAGCTCTCCCCACCCGGGGGATGGCTACACCTTC	CASSPHPGDGYTF
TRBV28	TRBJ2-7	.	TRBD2	TGTGCCAGCAGGCCCTGGCGGGAGGGCTACGAGCAGTACTTC	CASRPWREGYEQYF
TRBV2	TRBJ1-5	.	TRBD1	TGTGCCAGCAGTAACCAGGCAGGACAGGCGCCCAATCAGCCCCAGCATTTT	CASSNQAGQAPNQPQHF
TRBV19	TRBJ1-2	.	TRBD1	TGTGCCAGTAGGCCTGACCGACAGGGCTTCTATGGCTACACCTTC	CASRPDRQGFYGYTF
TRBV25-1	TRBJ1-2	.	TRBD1	TGTGCCAGCAGTGACTATGGCTCGACAGGGTTCCACTATGGCTACACCTTC	CASSDYGSTGFHYGYTF
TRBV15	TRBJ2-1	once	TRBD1	TGTGCCACCAGCAGGATAGGATCCGGGACAGGACAATACAATGAGCAGTTCTTC	CATSRIGSGTGQYNEQFF
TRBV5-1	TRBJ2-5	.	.	TGCGCCAGCAGCTTGGAAGGGGGCGGGAAGGAGACCCAGTACTTC	CASSLEGGGKETQYF
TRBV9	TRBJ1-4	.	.	TGTGCCAGCAGCGGCGCAACAGGGTGGGAAGAGGGAACTAATGAAAAACTGTTTTTT	CASSGATGWEEGTNEKLFF
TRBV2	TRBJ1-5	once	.	TGTGCCAGCAGTCCCGCCGGAGGATATCAGCCCCAGCATTTT	CASSPAGGYQPQHF
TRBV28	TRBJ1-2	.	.	TGTGCCAGCAACCCGGGGGGGGGACACTATGGCTACACCTTC	CASNPGGGHYGYTF
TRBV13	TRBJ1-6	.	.	TGTGCCAGCTCCCCCGGGAGGGGAGTTTCACCCCTCCACTTT	CASSPGRGVSPLHF
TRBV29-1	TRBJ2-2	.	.	TGCAGCGTTGAGAGGAAACAGAACACCGGGGAGCTGTTTTTT	CSVERKQNTGELFF
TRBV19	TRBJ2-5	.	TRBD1	TGTGCCAGTAGTATAGCAGGGGGCGGGCGAGAGACCCAGTACTTC	CASSIAGGGRETQYF
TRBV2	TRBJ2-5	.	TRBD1	TGTGCCAGCACTTTCCAGGGGGTAGTAGAGACCCAGTACTTC	CASTFQGVVETQYF
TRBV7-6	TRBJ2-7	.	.	TGTGCCAGCAGCCACAGTAGCTCCTACGAGCAGTACTTC	CASSHSSSYEQYF
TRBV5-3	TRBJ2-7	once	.	TGTGCCAGAAGCTTGGACAGGGTTAAATCTAGGTACGAGCAGTACTTC	CARSLDRVKSRYEQYF
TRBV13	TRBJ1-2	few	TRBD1	TGTGCCAGCAGCCTTACGACAGGGTTAGGGGACTATGGCTACACCTTC	CASSLTTGLGDYGYTF
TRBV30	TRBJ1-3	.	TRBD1	TGTGCCTGGAGGACAGGGGGCGCGAGGGGAAACACCATATATTTT	CAWRTGGARGNTIYF
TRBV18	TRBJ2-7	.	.	TGTGCCAGCTCACCAACTTTATCGGGATCCGAGCAGTACTTC	CASSPTLSGSEQYF
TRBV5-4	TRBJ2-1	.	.	TGTGCCAGCAGCTCGAGCGGGGAGCAGTTCTTC	CASSSSGEQFF
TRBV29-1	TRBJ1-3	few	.	TGCAGCGTTGATTCCTCGGGGACTGGAAACACCATATATTTT	CSVDSSGTGNTIYF
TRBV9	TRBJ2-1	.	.	TGTGCCAGCAGCCCTAAAGCGGAGAGCTCCTACAATGAGCAGTTCTTC	CASSPKAESSYNEQFF
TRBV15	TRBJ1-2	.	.	TGTGCCACCAGCAGAGATCCCGGAGGGAACTATGGCTACACCTTC	CATSRDPGGNYGYTF
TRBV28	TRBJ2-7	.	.	TGTGCCAGCGGGGCGAACAGTCCCTACGAGCAGTACTTC	CASGANSPYEQYF
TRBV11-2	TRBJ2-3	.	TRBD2	TGTGCCAGCAGCTTACTAGCGGGGGTCACAGATACGCAGTATTTT	CASSLLAGVTDTQYF
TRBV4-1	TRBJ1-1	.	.	TGCGCCAGCAGCCAAGATAACAGGGCGAACACTGAAGCTTTCTTT	CASSQDNRANTEAFF
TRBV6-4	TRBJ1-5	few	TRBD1	TGTGCCAGCAGTGACACCCCCCGACAGGGGGTTTCGGACGGCAATCAGCCCCAGCATTTT	CASSDTPRQGVSDGNQPQHF
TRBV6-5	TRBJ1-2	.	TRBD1	TGTGCCAGCAGTTACTCGACAGGGGACTATGGCTACACCTTC	CASSYSTGDYGYTF
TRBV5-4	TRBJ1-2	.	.	TGTGCCAGCAGCTTGGTAGGGGCGGGGGGCGACGGCTATACCTTC	CASSLVGAGGDGYTF
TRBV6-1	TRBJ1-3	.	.	TGTGCCAGTTGGTTCTACGGAAACACCATATATTTT	CASWFYGNTIYF